The present T cell receptor (beta chain) was sequenced within a study of identical twins. In TCRdb, the 5' RACE reads were re-called with MiXCR into one record per CDR3 protein. The repertoire includes some 330,000 distinct CDR3 sequences, about 10% of them detected once, and more than 8% sits in the top ten. The V and J ends lost 6 bases and 8 bases, in that order; junction bases with no gene match: 10. The CDR3 runs 15 residues. Germline-derived CDR1 and CDR2 are MNHEY and SVGAGI. In this sample, this clonotype turned up many times. The TCR sequence derives from a woman between 45 and 65 years old in good health. This sequence joins TRBV6-5 and TRBJ1-2, with TRBD1 matching 12 bases. The source material was naive T cells sorted from blood. CDR3 bases: TGTGCCAGCAGATCGGGACAGGGGGCGCCCCGGGGCTACACCTTC. This encodes CASRSGQGAPRGYTF.